This T cell receptor (beta chain) was captured in a study of blood T cell repertoires in COVID-19. Study summary: Samples of COVID-19 (acute and convalescent) were obtained from the United States, Italy and Spain.

Per the authors' pipeline: Cell counts per sample came from amplifying reference gene primers. The method was immunoSEQ multiplex PCR; TCRdb's version includes in-frame clones alone and lacks a portion of them. The V and J calls and clone size are taken from that table; D and trimming were inferred from the DNA. Of 40,000 to 45,000 clones in the sample, around 92% were seen once. This CDR3 has 13 residues. V lost 4 bases to trimming and J lost 12 bases; unmatched junction nucleotides: 9. Germline CDR1 GTSNPN, CDR2 SVGIG (reference sequence). The sample comprised peripheral blood. This chain uses TRBV30 with TRBJ1-6; 7 bases match TRBD1. The receptor comes from a human donor in a cohort sampled during active COVID-19. CDR3 in amino acids: CAWKRGQLGPLHF. Written as DNA, the CDR3 is TGTGCCTGGAAAAGGGGACAGTTGGGACCCCTCCACTTT.